This TCR beta chain was observed in a study of radiotherapy plus CTLA-4 blockade in lung cancer. Study in general: Disease control was present in 30% to 40% of patients, and objective responses in approximately 18%.

In this sample, this clone turned up a few times. Germline CDR1 is SGHTA and CDR2 is FQGTGA. The CDR3 is 15 residues long. The V gene lost 5 bases and the J gene lost 0 bases, with 10 bases spanning the gap. Produced via immunoSEQ multiplex PCR; TCRdb's table is partial and in-frame only. The repertoire includes 90,000 to 130,000 clones, over 65% of them detected once, and 3% to 4% sits in the top ten. Sequenced here: peripheral blood, sampled from a patient treated with radiotherapy plus ipilimumab. The V call is TRBV7-3, the J call TRBJ1-4; tentative D call: TRBD1 (5 bases). The clonotype originates from a human donor with non-small cell lung cancer that progressed on radiotherapy plus ipilimumab. Some clones in this sample may be carry-over from other donors' samples. Here the CDR3 reads CASSPGTATNEKLFF. The CDR3 bases are TGTGCCAGCAGCCCGGGGACGGCAACTAATGAAAAACTGTTTTTT.